The 17 T cell receptor beta chains listed next were all sequenced from one sample in a study of human T cells and chemical hapten exposure. Stated time point: pre-sensitization, week 0. Treatment defined: therapeutic diphenylcyclopropenone sensitization with weekly scalp DPC. TCRdb analysed the RACE reads with MiXCR anew, one entry per CDR3 protein. There are fewer than 200,000 distinct CDR3 sequences in the sample; roughly 30% occur only once, and 2.9% lies in the top ten. The source was whole blood, collected in connection with sensitization to the hapten diphenylcyclopropenone (DPC). These receptors came from a woman younger than 45 with alopecia areata. Some clones in this sample may be carry-over from other donors' samples.

V and J are TRBV20-1 and TRBJ2-7, with TRBD2 matching 7 bases. The germline V gene encodes CDR1 DFQATT and CDR2 SNEGSKA (reference sequence). J lost 2 bases, V lost 7 bases, and 17 bases had no gene match. This CDR3 has 16 residues. The CDR3 here is CSGGMVEGGIPYEQYF. The DNA for the CDR3 is TGCAGTGGAGGCATGGTTGAGGGAGGGATCCCCTACGAGCAGTACTTC.

This clonotype was seen more than once but under ten times. V usage is TRBV6-2 or TRBV6-3 and J usage is TRBJ1-1, with 9 bases lining up with TRBD1. The CDR3 contains 14 residues. From germline, CDR1 is MNHEY and CDR2 SVGEGT. V shed 7 bases, J shed 4 bases, and the junction held 7 bases outside the gene matches. DNA of the CDR3: TGTGCCAGCAACAGACAGGGACAGGGCACTGAAGCTTTCTTT. Its translation is CASNRQGQGTEAFF.

This clonotype was counted ten times or more. The chain employs TRBV5-1 and TRBJ2-5; 7 bases align to TRBD2. This CDR3 has 15 amino acids. CDR1 is SGHRS, CDR2 YFSETQ, per germline. Losses at the gene ends were 7 bases for V and 4 bases for J; bases not matched to a gene: 13. The CDR3 DNA reads as TGCGCCAGCCGACCCGGGGGAGGGGTGTCAGAGACCCAGTACTTC. Translation: CASRPGGGVSETQYF.

The rearrangement uses TRBV10-3 and TRBJ2-2; D is possibly TRBD2 (6 bases). The CDR3 covers 14 residues. CDR1 and CDR2 (germline): ENHRY, SYGVKD. Between the trimmed V and J ends, which lost 7 bases and 3 bases, there was a span of 12 bases. CDR3: CAITGGDHTGELFF. CDR3 bases: TGTGCCATCACCGGCGGGGACCACACCGGGGAGCTGTTTTTT.

This chain uses TRBV29-1 with TRBJ1-4; D is undetermined. The germline V gene encodes CDR1 SQVTM and CDR2 ANQGSEA. CDR3 length: 13 amino acids. With 6 bases removed from V and 7 bases from J, the gap between germline ends came to 15 bases. DNA for the CDR3: TGCAGCGTCGCCCGGGGAAAAGGTGAAAAACTGTTTTTT. This translates into CSVARGKGEKLFF.

This clonotype was seen a few times. The chain uses TRBV29-1 and TRBJ1-2; D might be TRBD1 (5 bases). V shed 0 bases and J shed 8 bases, with 10 bases lying between them. Per the germline V gene, CDR1 is SQVTM and CDR2 is ANQGSEA. The CDR3 has 12 residues. For the CDR3, the DNA is TGCAGCGTTGAAGACAGGGCGAGGGGCTACACCTTC. The encoded protein is CSVEDRARGYTF.

The chain links TRBV5-4 to TRBJ1-6, with D perhaps matching TRBD1 (5 bases). The CDR3 loop spans 15 amino acids. The V end lost 2 bases, the J end lost 12 bases, and 18 bases lay between the germline ends. Germline V gene data show CDR1 as SGHNT and CDR2 as YYREEE (reference sequence). The CDR3 sequence: CASSLTGSLTGPLHF. The CDR3 DNA sequence: TGTGCCAGCAGCTTAACGGGGTCGCTCACAGGACCCCTCCACTTT.

The CDR3, as DNA: TGTGCCTGGAGCCATCTACGTGTCGGCTACACCTTC. Translation gives CAWSHLRVGYTF. The V gene is TRBV30, the J gene TRBJ1-2; D unclear. From germline, CDR1 is GTSNPN and CDR2 SVGIG (reference sequence). V gave up 3 bases and J gave up 8 bases, with 13 bases separating them. This CDR3 region has 12 residues.

The rearrangement joins TRBV20-1 to TRBJ1-1; 7 bases line up with TRBD1. The CDR3 extends over 13 amino acids. Germline CDR1 DFQATT, CDR2 SNEGSKA (reference sequence). J lost 4 bases, V lost 5 bases, and 7 bases had no gene match. CDR3 protein: CSAQTGVGTEAFF. The CDR3 DNA follows: TGCAGTGCTCAAACAGGGGTAGGCACTGAAGCTTTCTTT.

This clonotype was seen more than once but under ten times. The chain employs TRBV7-9 and TRBJ1-4; 7 nucleotides line up with TRBD1. The junction had 5 bases not matched to a gene; V was cut back by 3 bases and J by 4 bases. Germline-derived CDR1 and CDR2 are SEHNR and FQNEAQ (reference sequence). The CDR3 extends over 15 amino acids. CDR3 DNA sequence: TGTGCCAGCAGCTTGGGGCAGGGGGATAATGAAAAACTGTTTTTT. As protein: CASSLGQGDNEKLFF.

The rearrangement uses TRBV29-1 and TRBJ2-2; perhaps TRBD1 as D (6 bases). Trimming removed 6 bases at V and 6 bases at J, with 17 bases between. The germline V gene encodes CDR1 SQVTM and CDR2 ANQGSEA. CDR3 length: 14 amino acids. In DNA, the CDR3 is TGCAGCGTGAGACCACAGGGAAACGCCGGGGAGCTGTTTTTT. Translating it yields CSVRPQGNAGELFF.

This clonotype was picked up a small number of times. The chain recombines TRBV20-1 with TRBJ1-5; D is undetermined. This CDR3 has 12 amino acids. Trimming cost V 3 bases and J 2 bases, with 5 bases left between them. The germline V gene has CDR1 DFQATT and CDR2 SNEGSKA (reference sequence). The CDR3 DNA reads as TGCAGTGCTAGCACCGGCAATCAGCCCCAGCATTTT. This gives the protein CSASTGNQPQHF.

The chain joins TRBV28 to TRBJ2-1, with unresolved D. The CDR3 has 13 residues. CDR1 is MDHEN and CDR2 is SYDVKM in the germline V gene. V lost 5 bases to trimming and J lost 9 bases, with 14 bases between them. The CDR3 DNA is TGTGCCAGCAGTCTAGGGTCCCCTGGTGAGCAGTTCTTC. Translation gives CASSLGSPGEQFF.

The chain combines TRBV7-2 with TRBJ1-4, with D maybe TRBD1 (5 bases). CDR1 is SGHTA, CDR2 FQGNSA, per germline. V lost 1 base and J lost 5, with 8 bases in between. This CDR3 has 14 residues. The CDR3 region is CASSLGTLNEKLFF. The CDR3, as DNA: TGTGCCAGCAGCTTAGGGACACTGAATGAAAAACTGTTTTTT.

DNA for the CDR3: TGTGCCATCCTGTTTACTAGCACAGATACGCAGTATTTT. Translation gives CAILFTSTDTQYF. This chain connects TRBV10-3 to TRBJ2-3, with unresolved D. Germline V lookup: CDR1 ENHRY, CDR2 SYGVKD. CDR3 length: 13 residues. V shed 8 bases and J shed 0 bases, with 9 bases lying between them.

This clonotype was detected only a few times. This chain uses TRBV4-1 with TRBJ2-1; unclear D gene. Germline lookup yields CDR1 MGHRA and CDR2 YSYEKL. Trimming took off 0 bases at V and 2 bases at J, with 11 bases between the two ends. The CDR3 covers 16 residues. CDR3 loop: CASSQEWANPYNEQFF. In DNA form, the CDR3 reads TGCGCCAGCAGCCAAGAGTGGGCCAACCCCTACAATGAGCAGTTCTTC.

This clonotype came up a few times. CDR3 loop: CSVERGGETQYF. CDR3 coding DNA: TGCAGCGTTGAAAGGGGAGGCGAGACCCAGTACTTC. The rearrangement joins TRBV29-1 to TRBJ2-5, with a possible D match to TRBD2 (6 bases). V dropped 2 bases and J dropped 5 bases, with 9 bases sitting between them. CDR3 length: 12 amino acids. The germline gives CDR1 SQVTM, CDR2 ANQGSEA.